The 19 T cell receptor beta chains below were found in one sample sequenced in a study of tumour-infiltrating T cells in Burkitt lymphoma. Clones were read by immunoSEQ multiplex PCR, and TCRdb kept only the in-frame ones, dropping some. The data contain 900 or so clones, less than 20% of them singletons. Specimen: tumor tissue. All receptors derive from a human donor with Burkitt lymphoma.

The V gene is TRBV25-1, the J gene TRBJ2-5; D gene uncertain. Germline-derived CDR1 and CDR2 are MGHDK and SYGVNS. The CDR3 length is 13 residues. This CDR3 reads CPRRAVNQETQYF. The CDR3 bases are TGTCCCCGCCGAGCAGTCAACCAAGAGACCCAGTACTTC.

This chain connects TRBV5-6 to TRBJ1-4, with D unclear. CDR1 is SGHDT and CDR2 is YYEEEE in the germline V gene. Trimming stripped 1 base from V and 2 bases from J, with 3 bases between. The CDR3 has 13 amino acids. In nucleotides, the CDR3 is TGTGCCAGCAGCTTGCCCACTAATGAAAAACTGTTTTTT. This sequence encodes CASSLPTNEKLFF.

This chain uses TRBV2 with TRBJ1-2; D remains ambiguous. From germline, CDR1 is SNHLY and CDR2 FYNNEI. The ends were cut back, 7 bases at V and 7 bases at J, with 7 bases in the middle. The CDR3 loop spans 10 amino acids. The CDR3 coding sequence is TGTGCCAGCAATCGAGGTGGCTACACCTTC. Its translation is CASNRGGYTF. Drawing the rest from reference TRBV2 and TRBJ1-2, the complete variable domain is EPEVTQTPSHQVTQMGQEVILRCVPISNHLYFYWYRQILGQKVEFLVSFYNNEISEKSEIFDDQFSVERPDGSNFTLKIRSTKLEDSAMYFCASNRGGYTFGSGTRLTVV.

This clone was counted between two and nine times. The same CDR3 arises from other DNA sequences in this sample as well. The gene calls are TRBV5-1 and TRBJ1-3; no definite D call. The germline CDR1 and CDR2 sequences are SGHRS and YFSETQ. The CDR3 runs to 15 residues. V was pared by 2 bases and J by 0 bases, with 9 bases between. The CDR3: CASSFGYNSGNTIYF. Here the CDR3 DNA reads TGCGCCAGCAGCTTCGGGTACAACTCTGGAAACACCATATATTTT.

This clone was seen more than once but under ten times. The V and J genes are TRBV2 and TRBJ2-3; D not certain. In germline, CDR1 is SNHLY, CDR2 FYNNEI. The V and J ends lost 3 bases and 0 bases respectively, with 10 bases between them. CDR3 size: 15 residues. Here the CDR3 reads CASSDSRLSTDTQYF. The CDR3 coding sequence is TGTGCCAGCAGTGATAGCCGGCTAAGCACAGATACGCAGTATTTT.

This sequence joins TRBV2 and TRBJ2-7, with 11 bases matching TRBD2. The germline gives CDR1 SNHLY, CDR2 FYNNEI. With 6 bases clipped from V and 3 bases from J, the junction kept 4 bases outside the gene matches. The CDR3 has 14 amino acids. The CDR3 DNA is TGTGCCAGCAGGGGACTAGCGGCCTTCTACGAGCAGTACTTC. Its translation: CASRGLAAFYEQYF.

Comment on this clone: Other DNA sequences within the sample encode an identical CDR3. This sequence joins TRBV4-1 and TRBJ2-5, with TRBD2 identical over 8 bases. J lost 2 bases, V lost 4 bases, and 9 bases had no gene match. This CDR3 contains 16 residues. In germline, CDR1 is MGHRA, CDR2 YSYEKL. The CDR3 DNA reads TGCGCCAGCAGCCCGCCCCGGGGCGGGGGGCAAGAGACCCAGTACTTC. Protein product: CASSPPRGGGQETQYF.

This chain uses TRBV7-2 with TRBJ2-2, with 9 positions matching TRBD1. J gave up 5 bases and V 5 bases, and 6 bases lay outside the gene matches. CDR1 SGHTA and CDR2 FQGNSA come from the germline V gene. The CDR3 runs to 15 residues. In nucleotides, the CDR3 is TGTGCCAGCAGCCTAGGGACAGGGTGGACCGGGGAGCTGTTTTTT. Amino acid sequence: CASSLGTGWTGELFF.

This clone showed up just a few times. The V call is TRBV2, the J call TRBJ2-7; D perhaps matches TRBD2 (5 bases). Deletions cut 2 bases from V and 3 bases from J, with 20 bases between. The CDR3 runs to 17 residues. Germline-derived CDR1 and CDR2 are SNHLY and FYNNEI. CDR3 residues: CASSERPAELEDYEQYF. CDR3 bases: TGTGCCAGCAGTGAAAGGCCAGCGGAGTTGGAGGACTACGAGCAGTACTTC.

J is TRBJ1-2 and V is TRBV9, with 8 bases identical to TRBD1. Germline V CDR1 and CDR2: SGDLS, YYNGEE. V dropped 4 bases and J dropped 1; count of bases not matched to a gene: 3. This CDR3 comprises 14 residues. CDR3 amino acids: CASSSGQVNYGYTF. The CDR3 DNA is TGTGCCAGCAGCTCGGGACAGGTTAACTATGGCTACACCTTC.

Notes on this clone: An end of the junction does not agree with germline; a read error may underlie this. The chain is built from TRBV15 and TRBJ1-1, with D perhaps TRBD1 (5 bases). CDR3 length equals 18 residues. Germline values: CDR1 LNHNV, CDR2 YYDKDF (reference sequence). The CDR3 region is CATSRGRGSLPTTLSLAF. Here the CDR3 DNA reads TGTGCCACCAGCAGAGGGAGGGGAAGTCTGCCAACCACCCTAAGCTTAGCCTTT.

The CDR3 here is CASSSETSGGYEQYF. Written as DNA, the CDR3 is TGTGCCAGCAGCTCGGAGACTAGCGGGGGCTACGAGCAGTACTTC. This chain uses TRBV11-2 with TRBJ2-7; 12 nucleotides agree with TRBD2. Germline CDR1 and CDR2: SGHAT and FQNNGV. V was clipped by 4 bases and J by 3 bases; unmatched bases: 4. This CDR3 has 15 amino acids. The full variable domain, completed using reference TRBV11-2 and TRBJ2-7, is EAGVAQSPRYKIIEKRQSVAFWCNPISGHATLYWYQQILGQGPKLLIQFQNNGVVDDSQLPKDRFSAERLKGVDSTLKIQPAKLEDSAVYLCASSSETSGGYEQYFGPGTRLTVT.

This chain joins TRBV29-1 and TRBJ1-2; D unresolved. This CDR3 is 12 amino acids long. Trimming took off 7 bases at V and 2 bases at J, with 11 bases between the two ends. The germline CDR1 and CDR2 sequences are SQVTM and ANQGSEA. The CDR3 sequence: CSAEGRNYGYTF. CDR3 sequence (DNA): TGCAGCGCTGAGGGCAGAAACTATGGCTACACCTTC.

This clone was counted a few times. The genes are TRBV29-1 and TRBJ1-2; perhaps TRBD1 as D (5 bases). Trimming stripped 7 bases from V and 5 bases from J, with 14 bases between. From germline, CDR1 is SQVTM and CDR2 ANQGSEA. The CDR3 covers 12 residues. The CDR3 nucleotides are TGCAGCGGAGGAGGGGATACTTATGGCTACACCTTC. Translation gives CSGGGDTYGYTF.

This clone is labeled as large. The chain carries TRBV19 and TRBJ1-1; 9 nucleotides match TRBD1. J was trimmed by 4 bases and V by 10 bases; bases with no gene match: 7. This CDR3 has 13 residues. CDR1 is LNHDA, CDR2 SQIVND, per germline (reference sequence). The CDR3 DNA reads as TGTGCCATGCCGGGACAGGGAGGCACTGAAGCTTTCTTT. It is translated as CAMPGQGGTEAFF.

This clone was counted a few times. The J gene is TRBJ1-4, the V gene TRBV28, with D perhaps matching TRBD1 (5 bases). V lost 5 bases and J 6 bases, leaving 19 bases between the germline ends. The CDR3 length is 16 residues. Germline CDR1 reads MDHEN; CDR2 reads SYDVKM. The CDR3: CASSLLRTMVDEKLFF. The CDR3, as DNA: TGTGCCAGCAGTCTATTAAGGACAATGGTGGATGAAAAACTGTTTTTT. Full variable domain (rest looked up from reference TRBV28 and TRBJ1-4): DVKVTQSSRYLVKRTGEKVFLECVQDMDHENMFWYRQDPGLGLRLIYFSYDVKMKEKGDIPEGYSVSREKKERFSLILESASTNQTSMYLCASSLLRTMVDEKLFFGSGTQLSVL.

The gene calls are TRBV9 and TRBJ2-1, with 10 nucleotides matching TRBD2. The CDR3 has 15 residues. V trimming: 4 bases; J trimming: 3 bases; junction bases outside the gene matches: 4. The V gene's germline CDR1 is SGDLS and CDR2 YYNGEE. The CDR3 nucleotides read TGTGCCAGCAGCCAGACTAGCGGGTTCTACAATGAGCAGTTCTTC. Its translation: CASSQTSGFYNEQFF.

This clone was recorded a few times. The chain employs TRBV12-5 and TRBJ2-5; D may be TRBD1 or TRBD2 (6 bases each). This CDR3 is 13 amino acids long. Germline CDR1 is LGHNT and CDR2 is FRNRAP. Trimming took 6 bases from V and 5 from J, leaving 13 bases between them. The CDR3 DNA reads as TGTGCTAGTGGGCAGAGGGGGGCCGAGACCCAGTACTTC. This gives the protein CASGQRGAETQYF.

The genes are TRBV19 and TRBJ1-5; no clear D. This CDR3 has 13 amino acids. CDR1 and CDR2 (germline): LNHDA, SQIVND (reference sequence). V lost 3 bases to trimming and J lost 7 bases, with 10 bases between them. The CDR3 spells CASSIGPVQPQHF. For the CDR3, the DNA is TGTGCCAGTAGTATTGGCCCGGTCCAGCCCCAGCATTTT.